A selection of T cell receptor beta chains follows, all from one sample in a study of T cells expressing NK-cell markers. Following a re-call of the 5' RACE reads, TCRdb has one entry per CDR3 protein and lacks DNA. This table lists some 390,000 distinct CDR3 sequences. The sample comprised blood T cells: a sorted CD56 or NKG2C T cell subset, CD4+ or CD8+ T cells, or bulk PBMC T cells (not recorded which). These receptors were obtained from a woman in her forties or fifties in good health. Both conserved end residues are part of each CDR3. The order of the fields is J gene, CDR3 length, V gene, CDR3 protein.

>TRBJ1-2|15|TRBV12-3/TRBV12-4
CASSLFGGVNYGYTF
>TRBJ1-1|14|TRBV4-1
CASSQDMRNTEAFF
>TRBJ2-5|16|TRBV5-4
CASSLRRGGEVETQYF
>TRBJ2-3|16|TRBV4-1
CASSRWREGPVDTQYF
>TRBJ1-1|13|TRBV20-1
CSAPGQANTEAFF
>TRBJ2-7|14|TRBV5-1
CASSQQGVAYEQYF
>TRBJ2-5|12|TRBV20-1
CSASQSSETQYF
>TRBJ2-3|13|TRBV9
CASGGGDPDTQYF
>TRBJ2-6|15|TRBV27
CASSWRVPGANVLTF
>TRBJ2-5|15|TRBV3-1
CASSHSGSGQETQYF
>TRBJ2-2|12|TRBV6-2/TRBV6-3
CASSTGEKTLFF
>TRBJ1-4|14|TRBV6-6
CASSIDRVEKKLFF
>TRBJ2-2|16|TRBV7-7
CASSLRLAGSTGELFF
>TRBJ2-2|13|TRBV29-1
CSALTTSSGELFF
>TRBJ2-7|14|TRBV20-1
CSARVSTSQGEQYF
>TRBJ2-1|17|TRBV4-1
CASSQDPGGMGYNEQFF
>TRBJ2-1|16|TRBV7-3
CASSGRHTNMADEQFF
>TRBJ2-7|17|TRBV5-1
CASSLVRETSDGYEQYF
>TRBJ2-1|13|TRBV11-2
CASSSGLPNEQFF
>TRBJ2-2|16|TRBV12-3/TRBV12-4
CASRRTGGKVTGELFF
>TRBJ2-3|16|TRBV24-1
CATSDYSGSSTDTQYF
>TRBJ2-5|18|TRBV20-1
CSARALGLAGGTQETQYF
>TRBJ2-5|15|TRBV6-2/TRBV6-3
CASNPRAGGPVTQYF